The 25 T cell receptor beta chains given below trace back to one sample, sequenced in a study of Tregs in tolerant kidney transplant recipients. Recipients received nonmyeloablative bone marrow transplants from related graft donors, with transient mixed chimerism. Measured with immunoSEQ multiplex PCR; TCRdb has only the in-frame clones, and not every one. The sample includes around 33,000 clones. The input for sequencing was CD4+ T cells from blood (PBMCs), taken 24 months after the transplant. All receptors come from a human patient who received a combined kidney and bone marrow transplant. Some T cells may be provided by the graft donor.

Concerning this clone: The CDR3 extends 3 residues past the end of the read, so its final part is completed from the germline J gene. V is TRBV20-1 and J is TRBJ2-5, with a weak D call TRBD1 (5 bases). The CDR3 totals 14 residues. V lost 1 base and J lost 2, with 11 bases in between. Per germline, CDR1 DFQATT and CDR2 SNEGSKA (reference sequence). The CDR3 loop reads CSARASTGQETQYF. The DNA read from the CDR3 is TGCAGTGCTAGAGCGAGCACAGGACAAGAGACC.

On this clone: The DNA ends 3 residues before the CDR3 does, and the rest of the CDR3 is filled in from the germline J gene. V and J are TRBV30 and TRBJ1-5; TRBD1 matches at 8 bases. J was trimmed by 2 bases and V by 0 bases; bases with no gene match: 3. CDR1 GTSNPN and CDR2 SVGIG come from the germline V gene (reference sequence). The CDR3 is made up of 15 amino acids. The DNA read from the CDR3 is TGTGCCTGGAGTGTACGGGACAGGCGCAATCAGCCC. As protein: CAWSVRDRRNQP. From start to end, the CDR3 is CAWSVRDRRNQPQHF.

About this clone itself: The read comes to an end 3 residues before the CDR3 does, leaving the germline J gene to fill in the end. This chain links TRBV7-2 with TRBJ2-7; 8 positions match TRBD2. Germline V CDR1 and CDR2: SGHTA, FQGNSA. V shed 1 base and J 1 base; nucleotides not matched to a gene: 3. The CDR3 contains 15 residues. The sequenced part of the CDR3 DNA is TGTGCCAGCAGCTTAGGGACTAGCAGATCCTACGAG. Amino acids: CASSLGTSRSYE. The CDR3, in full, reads CASSLGTSRSYEQYF.

CDR3 region: CRAAGTANYGYTF. The CDR3 bases that were read are TGCAGGGCCGCTGGGACAGCGAACTATGGC. The chain links TRBV20-1 to TRBJ1-2; 7 positions match TRBD1. The read ends 3 residues early relative to the CDR3; the germline J gene fills the gap. The germline V gene has CDR1 DFQATT and CDR2 SNEGSKA (reference sequence). This CDR3 is built from 13 residues.

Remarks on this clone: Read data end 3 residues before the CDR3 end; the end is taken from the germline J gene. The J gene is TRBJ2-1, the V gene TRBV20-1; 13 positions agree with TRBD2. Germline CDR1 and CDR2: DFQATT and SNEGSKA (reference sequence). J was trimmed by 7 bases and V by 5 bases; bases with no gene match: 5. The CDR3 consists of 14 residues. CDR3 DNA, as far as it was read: TGCAGTGCTTTGACTAGCGGGAGGACGAATGAG. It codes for CSALTSGRTNE. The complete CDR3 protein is CSALTSGRTNEQFF.

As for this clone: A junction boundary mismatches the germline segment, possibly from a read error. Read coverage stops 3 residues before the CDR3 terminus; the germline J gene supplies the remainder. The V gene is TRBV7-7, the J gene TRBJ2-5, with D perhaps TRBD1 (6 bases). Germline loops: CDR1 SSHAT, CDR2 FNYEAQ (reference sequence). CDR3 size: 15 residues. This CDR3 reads CASSFRQGWAETQYF. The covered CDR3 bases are TGTGCTAGCAGCTTTAGGCAGGGGTGGGCAGAGACC.

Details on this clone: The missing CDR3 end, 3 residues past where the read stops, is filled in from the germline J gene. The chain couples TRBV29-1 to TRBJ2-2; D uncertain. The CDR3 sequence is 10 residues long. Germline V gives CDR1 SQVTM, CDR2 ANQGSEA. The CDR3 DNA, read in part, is TGCAGCGTTGAAGAACGGGTG. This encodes CSVEERV. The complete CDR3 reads CSVEERVLFF.

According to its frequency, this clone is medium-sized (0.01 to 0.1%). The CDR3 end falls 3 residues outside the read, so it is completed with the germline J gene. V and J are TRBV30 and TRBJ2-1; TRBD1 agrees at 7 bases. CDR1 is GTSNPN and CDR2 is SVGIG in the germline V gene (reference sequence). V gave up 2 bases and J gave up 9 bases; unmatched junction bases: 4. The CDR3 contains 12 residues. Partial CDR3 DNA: TGTGCCTGGAGTACCCAGGGGGTTGAG. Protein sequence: CAWSTQGVE. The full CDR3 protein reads CAWSTQGVEQFF.

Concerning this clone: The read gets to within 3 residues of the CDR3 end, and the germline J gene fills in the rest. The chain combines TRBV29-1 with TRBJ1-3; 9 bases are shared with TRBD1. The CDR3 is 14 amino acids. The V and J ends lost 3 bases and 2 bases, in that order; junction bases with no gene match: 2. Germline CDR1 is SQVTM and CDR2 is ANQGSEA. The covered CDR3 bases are TGCAGCGTTGACACAGGGGGCACTGGAAACACC. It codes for CSVDTGGTGNT. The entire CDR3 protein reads CSVDTGGTGNTIYF. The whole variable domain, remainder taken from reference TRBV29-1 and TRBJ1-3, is SAVISQKPSRDICQRGTSLTIQCQVDSQVTMMFWYRQQPGQSLTLIATANQGSEATYESGFVIDKFPISRPNLTFSTLTVSNMSPEDSSIYLCSVDTGGTGNTIYFGEGSWLTVV.

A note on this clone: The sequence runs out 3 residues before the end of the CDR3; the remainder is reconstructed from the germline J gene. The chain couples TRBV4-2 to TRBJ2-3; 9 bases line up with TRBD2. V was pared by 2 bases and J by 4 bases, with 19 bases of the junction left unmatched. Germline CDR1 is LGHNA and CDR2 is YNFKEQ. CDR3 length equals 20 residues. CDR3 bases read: TGTGCCAGCAGCCAATCCTCAGCTTATGCGGCTAGCGGGAACTCAGATACG. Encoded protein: CASSQSSAYAASGNSDT. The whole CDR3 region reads CASSQSSAYAASGNSDTQYF.

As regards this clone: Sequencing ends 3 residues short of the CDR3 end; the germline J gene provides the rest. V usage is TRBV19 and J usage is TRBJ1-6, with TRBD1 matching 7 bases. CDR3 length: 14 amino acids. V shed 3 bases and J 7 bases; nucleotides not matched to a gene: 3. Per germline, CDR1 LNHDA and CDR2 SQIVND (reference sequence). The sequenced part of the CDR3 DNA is TGTGCCAGTAGTATCGGGACAGAGAATTCACCC. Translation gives CASSIGTENSP. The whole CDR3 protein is CASSIGTENSPLHF.

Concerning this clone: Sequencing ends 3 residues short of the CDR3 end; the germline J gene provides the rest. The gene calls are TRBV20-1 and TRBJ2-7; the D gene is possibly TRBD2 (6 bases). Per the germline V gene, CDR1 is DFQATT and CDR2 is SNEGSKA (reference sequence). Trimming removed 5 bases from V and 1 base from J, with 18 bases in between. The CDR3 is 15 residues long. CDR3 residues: CSAPDRQAGSYEQYF. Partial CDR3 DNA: TGCAGTGCTCCCGACCGCCAGGCGGGATCCTACGAG.

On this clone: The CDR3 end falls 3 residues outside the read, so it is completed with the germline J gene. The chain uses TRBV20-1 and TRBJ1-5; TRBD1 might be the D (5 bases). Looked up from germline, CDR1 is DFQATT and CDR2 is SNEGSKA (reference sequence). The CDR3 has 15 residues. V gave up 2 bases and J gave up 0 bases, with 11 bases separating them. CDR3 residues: CSARWVGGSNQPQHF. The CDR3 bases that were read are TGCAGTGCTAGATGGGTCGGGGGTAGCAATCAGCCC.

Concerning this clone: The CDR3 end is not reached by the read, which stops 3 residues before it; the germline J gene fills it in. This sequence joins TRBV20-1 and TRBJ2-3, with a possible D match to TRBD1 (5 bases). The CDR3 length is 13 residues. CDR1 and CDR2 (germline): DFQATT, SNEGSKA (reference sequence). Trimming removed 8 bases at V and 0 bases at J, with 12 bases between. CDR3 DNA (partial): TGCAGTACCTTGGGGCCAAGCACAGATACG. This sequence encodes CSTLGPSTDT. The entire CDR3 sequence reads CSTLGPSTDTQYF.

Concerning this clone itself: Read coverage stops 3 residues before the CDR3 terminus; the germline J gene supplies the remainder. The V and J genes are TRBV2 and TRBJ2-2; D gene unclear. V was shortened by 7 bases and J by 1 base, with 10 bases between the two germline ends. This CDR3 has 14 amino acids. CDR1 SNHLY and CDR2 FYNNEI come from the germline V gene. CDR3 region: CASKVAGNTGELFF. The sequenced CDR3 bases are TGTGCCAGCAAGGTTGCTGGGAACACCGGGGAG.

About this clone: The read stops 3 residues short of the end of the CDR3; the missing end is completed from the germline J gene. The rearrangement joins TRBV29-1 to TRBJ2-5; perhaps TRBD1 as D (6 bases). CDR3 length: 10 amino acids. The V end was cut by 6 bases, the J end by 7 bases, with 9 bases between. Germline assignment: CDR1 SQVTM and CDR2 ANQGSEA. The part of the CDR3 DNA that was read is TGCAGCGTAGAGACAGGGACC. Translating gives CSVETGT. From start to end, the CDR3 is CSVETGTQYF. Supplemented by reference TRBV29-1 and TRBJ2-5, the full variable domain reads SAVISQKPSRDICQRGTSLTIQCQVDSQVTMMFWYRQQPGQSLTLIATANQGSEATYESGFVIDKFPISRPNLTFSTLTVSNMSPEDSSIYLCSVETGTQYFGPGTRLLVL.

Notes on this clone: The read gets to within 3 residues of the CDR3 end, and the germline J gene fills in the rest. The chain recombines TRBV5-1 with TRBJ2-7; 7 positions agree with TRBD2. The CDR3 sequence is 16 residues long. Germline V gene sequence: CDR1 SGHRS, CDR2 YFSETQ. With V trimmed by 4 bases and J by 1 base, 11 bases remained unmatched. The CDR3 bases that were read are TGCGCCAGCAGCCAAGCCCCTAGCGGACGTTCCTACGAG. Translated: CASSQAPSGRSYE. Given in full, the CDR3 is CASSQAPSGRSYEQYF.

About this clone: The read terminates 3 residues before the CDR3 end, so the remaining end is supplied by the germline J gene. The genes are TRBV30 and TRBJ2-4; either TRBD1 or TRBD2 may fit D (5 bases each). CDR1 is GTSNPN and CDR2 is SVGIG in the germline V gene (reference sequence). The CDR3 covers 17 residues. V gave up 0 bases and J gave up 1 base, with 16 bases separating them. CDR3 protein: CAWSVARVRAAKNIQYF. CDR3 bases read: TGTGCCTGGAGTGTAGCGAGGGTCAGGGCGGCCAAAAACATT.

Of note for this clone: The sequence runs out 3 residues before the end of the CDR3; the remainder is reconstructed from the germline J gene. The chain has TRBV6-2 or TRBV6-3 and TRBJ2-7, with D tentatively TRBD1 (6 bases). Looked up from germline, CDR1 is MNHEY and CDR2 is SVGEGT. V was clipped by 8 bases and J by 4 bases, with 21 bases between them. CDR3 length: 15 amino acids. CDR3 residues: CASASLRWGQYEQYF. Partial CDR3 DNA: TGTGCCAGCGCCTCTCTGAGGTGGGGGCAATACGAG.

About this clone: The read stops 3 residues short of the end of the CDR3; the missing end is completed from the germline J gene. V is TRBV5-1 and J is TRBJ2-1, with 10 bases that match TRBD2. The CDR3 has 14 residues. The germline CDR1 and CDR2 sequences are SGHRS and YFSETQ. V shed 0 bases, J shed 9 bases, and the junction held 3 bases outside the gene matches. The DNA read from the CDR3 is TGCGCCAGCAGCTTGGCACCTAGCGGGAGTGAG. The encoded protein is CASSLAPSGSE. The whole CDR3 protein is CASSLAPSGSEQFF.

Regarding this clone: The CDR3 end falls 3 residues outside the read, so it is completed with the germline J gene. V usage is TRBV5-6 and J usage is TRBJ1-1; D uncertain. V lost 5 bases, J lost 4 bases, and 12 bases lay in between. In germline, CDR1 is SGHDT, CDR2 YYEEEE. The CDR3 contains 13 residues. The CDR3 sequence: CASSSNPGTEAFF. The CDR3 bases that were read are TGTGCCAGCAGTTCAAATCCCGGCACTGAA.

CDR3 residues: CASSASDPSYNSPLHF. The sequenced part of the CDR3 DNA is TGCGCCAGCAGCGCCAGCGATCCCTCCTATAATTCACCC. The V gene is TRBV5-1, the J gene TRBJ1-6; the D is unclear. The read terminates 3 residues ahead of where the CDR3 ends, so the germline J gene completes it. This CDR3 comprises 16 residues. V dropped 4 bases and J dropped 0 bases, with 11 bases sitting between them. Germline V lookup: CDR1 SGHRS, CDR2 YFSETQ.

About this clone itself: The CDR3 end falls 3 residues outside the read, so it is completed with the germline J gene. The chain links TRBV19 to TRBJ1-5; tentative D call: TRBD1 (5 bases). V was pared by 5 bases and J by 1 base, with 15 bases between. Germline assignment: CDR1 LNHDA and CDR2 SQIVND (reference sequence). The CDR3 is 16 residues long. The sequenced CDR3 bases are TGTGCCAGTAGTCTCCTCGACCGGGGGAGCAATCAGCCC. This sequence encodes CASSLLDRGSNQP. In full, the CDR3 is CASSLLDRGSNQPQHF.

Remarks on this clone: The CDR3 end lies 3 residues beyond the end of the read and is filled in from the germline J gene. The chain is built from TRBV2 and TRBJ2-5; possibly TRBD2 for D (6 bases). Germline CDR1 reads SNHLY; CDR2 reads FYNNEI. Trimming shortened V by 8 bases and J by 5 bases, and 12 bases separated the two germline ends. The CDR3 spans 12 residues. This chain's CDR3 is CASGTLWETQYF. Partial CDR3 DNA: TGTGCCAGCGGGACTTTGTGGGAGACC.

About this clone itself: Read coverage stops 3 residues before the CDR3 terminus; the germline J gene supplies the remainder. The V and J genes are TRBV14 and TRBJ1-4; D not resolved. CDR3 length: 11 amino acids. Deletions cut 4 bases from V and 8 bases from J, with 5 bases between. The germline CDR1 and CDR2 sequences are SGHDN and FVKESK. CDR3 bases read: TGTGCCAGCAGCCCGGGGGAAAAA. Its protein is CASSPGEK. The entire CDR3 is CASSPGEKLFF.